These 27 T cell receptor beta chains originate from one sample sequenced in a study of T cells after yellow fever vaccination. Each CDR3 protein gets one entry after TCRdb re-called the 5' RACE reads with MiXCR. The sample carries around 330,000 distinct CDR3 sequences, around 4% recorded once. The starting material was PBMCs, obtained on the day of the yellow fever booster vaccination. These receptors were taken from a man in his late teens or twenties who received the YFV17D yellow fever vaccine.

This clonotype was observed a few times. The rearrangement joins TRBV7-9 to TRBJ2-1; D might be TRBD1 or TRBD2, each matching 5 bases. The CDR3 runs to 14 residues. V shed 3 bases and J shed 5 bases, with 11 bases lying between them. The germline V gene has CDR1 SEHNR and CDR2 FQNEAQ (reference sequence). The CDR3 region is CASSLSGHNNEQFF. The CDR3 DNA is TGTGCCAGCAGCTTGTCGGGGCACAACAATGAGCAGTTCTTC.

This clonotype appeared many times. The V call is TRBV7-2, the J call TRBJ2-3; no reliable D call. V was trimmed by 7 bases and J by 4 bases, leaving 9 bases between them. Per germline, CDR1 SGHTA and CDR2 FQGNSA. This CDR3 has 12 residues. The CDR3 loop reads CASTFNSDTQYF. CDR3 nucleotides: TGTGCCAGCACCTTCAATTCAGATACGCAGTATTTT.

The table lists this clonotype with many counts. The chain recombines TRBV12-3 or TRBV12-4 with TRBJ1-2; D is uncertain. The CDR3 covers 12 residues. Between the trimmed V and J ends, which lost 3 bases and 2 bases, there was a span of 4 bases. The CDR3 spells CASSLTNYGYTF. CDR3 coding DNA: TGTGCCAGCAGTTTGACGAACTATGGCTACACCTTC.

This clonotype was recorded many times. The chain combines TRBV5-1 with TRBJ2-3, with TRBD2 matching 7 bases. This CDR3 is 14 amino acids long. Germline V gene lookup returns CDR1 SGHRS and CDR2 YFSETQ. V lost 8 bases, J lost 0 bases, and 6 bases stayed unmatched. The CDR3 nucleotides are TGCGCCAGTACGAGCGGGGAAAGCACAGATACGCAGTATTTT. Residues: CASTSGESTDTQYF.

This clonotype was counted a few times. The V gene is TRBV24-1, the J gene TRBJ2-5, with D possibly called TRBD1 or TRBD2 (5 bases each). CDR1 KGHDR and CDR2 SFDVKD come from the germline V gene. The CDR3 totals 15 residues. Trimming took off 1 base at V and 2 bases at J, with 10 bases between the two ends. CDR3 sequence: CATSDFGADQETQYF. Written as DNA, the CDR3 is TGTGCCACCAGTGATTTCGGGGCAGATCAAGAGACCCAGTACTTC.

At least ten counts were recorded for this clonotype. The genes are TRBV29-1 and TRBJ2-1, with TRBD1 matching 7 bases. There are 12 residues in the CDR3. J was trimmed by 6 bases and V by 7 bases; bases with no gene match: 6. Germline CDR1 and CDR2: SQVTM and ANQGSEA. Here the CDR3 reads CSATGKGNEQFF. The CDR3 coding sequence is TGCAGCGCGACAGGGAAGGGCAATGAGCAGTTCTTC.

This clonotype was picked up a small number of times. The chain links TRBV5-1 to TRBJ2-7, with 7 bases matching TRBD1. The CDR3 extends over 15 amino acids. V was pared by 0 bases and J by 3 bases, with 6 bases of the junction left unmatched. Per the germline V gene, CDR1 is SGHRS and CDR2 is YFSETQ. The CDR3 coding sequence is TGCGCCAGCAGCTTGGGACAGGGCTCCGGCTACGAGCAGTACTTC. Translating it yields CASSLGQGSGYEQYF.

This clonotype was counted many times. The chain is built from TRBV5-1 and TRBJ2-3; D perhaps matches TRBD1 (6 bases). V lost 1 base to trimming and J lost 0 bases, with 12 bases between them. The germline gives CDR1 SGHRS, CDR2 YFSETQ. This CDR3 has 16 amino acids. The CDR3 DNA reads TGCGCCAGCAGCTTGTTCGCAGGGGAAAGCACAGATACGCAGTATTTT. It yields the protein CASSLFAGESTDTQYF.

CDR3: CASSAGQGGQETQYF. In DNA, the CDR3 is TGTGCCAGCAGCGCTGGACAGGGAGGGCAAGAGACCCAGTACTTC. This rearrangement joins TRBV11-2 to TRBJ2-5; D is perhaps TRBD1 (8 bases). The germline CDR1 and CDR2 sequences are SGHAT and FQNNGV. The CDR3 is made up of 15 amino acids. Trimming removed 5 bases from V and 2 bases from J, with 15 bases in between.

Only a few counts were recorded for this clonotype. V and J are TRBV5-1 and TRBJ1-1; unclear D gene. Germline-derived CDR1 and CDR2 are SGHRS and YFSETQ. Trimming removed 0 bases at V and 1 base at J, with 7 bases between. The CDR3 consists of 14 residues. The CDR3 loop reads CASSLVPTNTEAFF. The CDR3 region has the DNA TGCGCCAGCAGCTTGGTGCCGACGAACACTGAAGCTTTCTTT.

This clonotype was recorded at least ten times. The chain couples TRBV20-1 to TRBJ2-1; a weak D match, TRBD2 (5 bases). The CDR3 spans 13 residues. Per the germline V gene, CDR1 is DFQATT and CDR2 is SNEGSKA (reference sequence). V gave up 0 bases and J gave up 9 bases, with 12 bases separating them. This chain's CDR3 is CSARDPSGIEQFF. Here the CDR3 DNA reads TGCAGTGCTAGAGATCCAAGCGGAATTGAGCAGTTCTTC.

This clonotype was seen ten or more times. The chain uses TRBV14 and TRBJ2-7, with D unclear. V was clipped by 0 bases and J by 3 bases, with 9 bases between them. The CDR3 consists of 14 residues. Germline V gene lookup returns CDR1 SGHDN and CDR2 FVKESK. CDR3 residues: CASSQDLTVYEQYF. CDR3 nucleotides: TGTGCCAGCAGCCAAGATTTAACAGTCTACGAGCAGTACTTC.

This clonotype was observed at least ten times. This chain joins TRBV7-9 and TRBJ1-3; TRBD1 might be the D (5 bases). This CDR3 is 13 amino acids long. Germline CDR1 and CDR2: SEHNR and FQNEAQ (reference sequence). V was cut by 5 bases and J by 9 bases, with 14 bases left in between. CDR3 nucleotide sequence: TGTGCCAGCAGCGCCTTCTCGGGGCCCACCATATATTTT. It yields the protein CASSAFSGPTIYF.

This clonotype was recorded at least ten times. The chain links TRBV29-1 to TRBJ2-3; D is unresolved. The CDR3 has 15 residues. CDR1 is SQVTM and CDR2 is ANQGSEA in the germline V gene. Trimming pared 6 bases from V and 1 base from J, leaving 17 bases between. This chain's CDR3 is CSVSRSGGGTDTQYF. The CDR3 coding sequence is TGCAGCGTCTCAAGATCGGGTGGGGGCACAGATACGCAGTATTTT.

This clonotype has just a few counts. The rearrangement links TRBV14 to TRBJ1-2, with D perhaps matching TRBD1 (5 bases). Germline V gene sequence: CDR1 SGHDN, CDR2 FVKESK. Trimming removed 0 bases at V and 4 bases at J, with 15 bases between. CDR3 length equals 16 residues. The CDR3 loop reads CASSQDTGRGRYGYTF. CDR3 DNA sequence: TGTGCCAGCAGCCAAGATACGGGGCGCGGCCGCTATGGCTACACCTTC.

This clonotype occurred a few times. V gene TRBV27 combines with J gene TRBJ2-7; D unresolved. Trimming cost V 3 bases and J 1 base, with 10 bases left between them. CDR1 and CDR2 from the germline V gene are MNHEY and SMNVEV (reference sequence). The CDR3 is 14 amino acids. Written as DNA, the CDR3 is TGTGCCAGCAGTTTGGGTAGTACTTCCTACGAGCAGTACTTC. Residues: CASSLGSTSYEQYF.

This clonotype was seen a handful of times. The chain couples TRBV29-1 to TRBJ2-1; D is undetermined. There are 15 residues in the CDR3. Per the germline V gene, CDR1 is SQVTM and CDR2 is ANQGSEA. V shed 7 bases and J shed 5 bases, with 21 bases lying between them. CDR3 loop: CSASGWGRPHNEQFF. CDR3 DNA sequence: TGCAGCGCCTCTGGGTGGGGTCGCCCCCACAATGAGCAGTTCTTC.

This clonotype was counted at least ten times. The CDR3 region has the DNA TGTGCCAGCAGCACCCGCCCCGGGACAGCGCTACAAATGGGGGAGACCCAGTACTTC. It translates to CASSTRPGTALQMGETQYF. The chain couples TRBV9 to TRBJ2-5; TRBD1 matches at 7 bases. CDR1 and CDR2 from the germline V gene are SGDLS and YYNGEE. Trimming at V came to 4 bases and at J to 5 bases, leaving 23 bases not matched to a gene. The CDR3 is made up of 19 amino acids.

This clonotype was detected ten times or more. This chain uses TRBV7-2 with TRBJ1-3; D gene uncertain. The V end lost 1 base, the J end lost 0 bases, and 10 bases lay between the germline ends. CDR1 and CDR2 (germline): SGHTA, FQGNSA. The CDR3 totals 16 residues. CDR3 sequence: CASSLVVGSSGNTIYF. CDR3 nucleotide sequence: TGTGCCAGCAGCTTAGTTGTTGGGAGCTCTGGAAACACCATATATTTT.

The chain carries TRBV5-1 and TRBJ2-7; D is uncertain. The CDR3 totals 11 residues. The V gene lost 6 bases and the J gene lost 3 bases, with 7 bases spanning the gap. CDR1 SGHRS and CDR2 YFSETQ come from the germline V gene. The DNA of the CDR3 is TGCGCCAGCAAAATTTTCTACGAGCAGTACGTC. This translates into CASKIFYEQYV.

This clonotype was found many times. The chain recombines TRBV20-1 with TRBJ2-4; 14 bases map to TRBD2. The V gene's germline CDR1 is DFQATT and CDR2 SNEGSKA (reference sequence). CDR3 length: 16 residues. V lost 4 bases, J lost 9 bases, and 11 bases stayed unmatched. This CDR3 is CSATKGLAGGFGIQYF. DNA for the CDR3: TGCAGTGCTACGAAAGGACTAGCGGGGGGATTCGGCATTCAGTACTTC.

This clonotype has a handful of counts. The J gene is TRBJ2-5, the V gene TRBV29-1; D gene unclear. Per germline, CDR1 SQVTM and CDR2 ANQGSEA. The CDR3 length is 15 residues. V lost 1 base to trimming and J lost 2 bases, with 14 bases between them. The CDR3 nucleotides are TGCAGCGTTGAAGCCGCACACAAGACGCAAGAGACCCAGTACTTC. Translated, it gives CSVEAAHKTQETQYF.

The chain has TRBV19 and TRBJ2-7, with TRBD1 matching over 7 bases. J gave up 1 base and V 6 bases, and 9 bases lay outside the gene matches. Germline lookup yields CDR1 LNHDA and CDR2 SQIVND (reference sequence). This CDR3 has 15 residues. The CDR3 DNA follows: TGTGCCAGTAGCCAGTGGGGACAGATGTCCTACGAGCAGTACTTC. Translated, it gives CASSQWGQMSYEQYF. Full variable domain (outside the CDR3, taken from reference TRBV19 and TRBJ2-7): DGGITQSPKYLFRKEGQNVTLSCEQNLNHDAMYWYRQDPGQGLRLIYYSQIVNDFQKGDIAEGYSVSREKKESFPLTVTSAQKNPTAFYLCASSQWGQMSYEQYFGPGTRLTVT.

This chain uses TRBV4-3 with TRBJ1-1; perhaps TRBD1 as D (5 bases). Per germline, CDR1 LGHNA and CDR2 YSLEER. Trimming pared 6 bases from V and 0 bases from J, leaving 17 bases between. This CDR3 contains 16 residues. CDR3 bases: TGCGCCAGCAGTCGAAGGGACGGACTCATGAACACTGAAGCTTTCTTT. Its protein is CASSRRDGLMNTEAFF.

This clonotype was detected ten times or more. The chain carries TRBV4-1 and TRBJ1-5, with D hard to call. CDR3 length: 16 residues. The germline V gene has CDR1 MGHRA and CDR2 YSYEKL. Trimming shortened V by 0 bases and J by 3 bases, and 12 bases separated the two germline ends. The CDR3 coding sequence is TGCGCCAGCAGCCAAGAGGTAGGCGGCCTCAATCAGCCCCAGCATTTT. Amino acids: CASSQEVGGLNQPQHF.

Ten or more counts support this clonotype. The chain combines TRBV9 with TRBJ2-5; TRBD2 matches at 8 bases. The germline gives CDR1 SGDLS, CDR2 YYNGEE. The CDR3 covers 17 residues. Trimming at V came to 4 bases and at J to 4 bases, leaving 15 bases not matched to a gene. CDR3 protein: CASSTRPGLGQPETQYF. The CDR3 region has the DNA TGTGCCAGCAGCACCCGCCCGGGACTAGGGCAGCCAGAGACCCAGTACTTC.

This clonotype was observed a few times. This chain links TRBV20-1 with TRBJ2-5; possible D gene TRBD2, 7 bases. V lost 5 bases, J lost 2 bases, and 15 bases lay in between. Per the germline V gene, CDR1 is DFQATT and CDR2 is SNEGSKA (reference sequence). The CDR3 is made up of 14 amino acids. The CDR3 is CSAGGGAGQETQYF. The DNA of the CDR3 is TGCAGTGCTGGGGGCGGAGCGGGGCAAGAGACCCAGTACTTC.